A selection of T cell receptor beta chains follows, all from one sample in a study of T-cell memory formation after mild COVID-19. TCRdb reprocessed the 5' RACE reads with MiXCR, giving one entry per CDR3 protein. The data show approximately 480,000 distinct CDR3 sequences, roughly 18% seen once. Specimen: PBMCs or a T cell subset sorted from them (not recorded which). These TCRs come from an adult woman who had mild COVID-19 (a few samples of this study predate the infection). Cell type and time point are not known. CDR3s include the opening cysteine and the closing phenylalanine or tryptophan. Fields, in order: D gene, clone size, V gene, J gene, CDR3 protein, CDR3 DNA. The D gene is left open where the match is weak. Only part of the rows carry a size: once, few, many, or a class if the clone is expanded.

-	-	TRBV20-1	TRBJ1-5	CSARDVNSNQPQHF	TGCAGTGCTAGAGATGTTAATAGCAATCAGCCCCAGCATTTT
-	-	TRBV4-2	TRBJ2-2	CASSQENGVGAALFF	TGTGCCAGCAGCCAAGAGAACGGTGTAGGTGCGGCGCTGTTTTTT
TRBD1	-	TRBV6-2/TRBV6-3	TRBJ2-7	CASIDTPGTGVYEQYF	TGTGCCAGCATCGACACCCCCGGGACAGGGGTCTACGAGCAGTACTTC
-	-	TRBV9	TRBJ2-7	CASSATPYEQYF	TGTGCCAGCAGCGCAACCCCCTACGAGCAGTACTTC
-	few	TRBV19	TRBJ2-1	CASSISGEQFF	TGTGCCAGTAGTATCTCGGGAGAGCAGTTCTTC
TRBD2	once	TRBV27	TRBJ2-2	CASKPPWGGAGELFF	TGTGCCAGCAAACCGCCTTGGGGAGGGGCCGGGGAGCTGTTTTTT
-	once	TRBV9	TRBJ2-1	CASSDRVATYNEQFF	TGTGCCAGCAGCGACCGGGTAGCGACATACAATGAGCAGTTCTTC
-	-	TRBV5-1	TRBJ2-7	CASSFLQGSTYEQYF	TGCGCCAGCAGCTTCCTACAGGGCTCGACCTACGAGCAGTACTTC
-	once	TRBV5-1	TRBJ1-1	CASSTGTLLNTEAFF	TGCGCCAGCAGCACGGGGACATTGTTGAACACTGAAGCTTTCTTT
-	-	TRBV7-9	TRBJ2-7	CASSQQGHPYEQYF	TGTGCCAGCAGCCAGCAGGGGCACCCCTACGAGCAGTACTTC
-	few	TRBV6-6	TRBJ2-1	CAIRAVNEQFF	TGTGCCATCCGGGCGGTCAATGAGCAGTTCTTC
-	once	TRBV20-1	TRBJ2-5	CSARGDNGQYF	TGCAGTGCTAGGGGGGATAACGGCCAGTACTTC
-	-	TRBV4-2	TRBJ1-1	CASSQEREINTEAFF	TGTGCCAGCAGCCAAGAGCGTGAAATAAACACTGAAGCTTTCTTT
TRBD1	-	TRBV5-1	TRBJ2-7	CASSRTLGQSHEQYF	TGCGCCAGCAGCCGCACCCTGGGACAGTCCCACGAGCAGTACTTC
-	-	TRBV4-3	TRBJ2-7	CASSQEVNSNYEQYF	TGCGCCAGCAGCCAAGAGGTTAACAGTAACTACGAGCAGTACTTC
TRBD2	many	TRBV20-1	TRBJ2-4	CSASVYTSGKRNKTLAKNIQYF	TGCAGTGCTAGTGTATATACTAGCGGGAAGCGAAACAAAACCCTAGCCAAAAACATTCAGTACTTC
TRBD2	few	TRBV7-9	TRBJ2-1	CASSTSGISYNEQFF	TGTGCCAGCAGCACAAGCGGGATCTCCTACAATGAGCAGTTCTTC
TRBD1	-	TRBV24-1	TRBJ1-5	CATGRTGDNQPQHF	TGTGCCACCGGGCGGACAGGCGACAATCAGCCCCAGCATTTT
TRBD1	few	TRBV28	TRBJ2-5	CASSFWGQGTQETQYF	TGTGCCAGCAGTTTTTGGGGACAGGGTACCCAAGAGACCCAGTACTTC
TRBD1	few	TRBV28	TRBJ2-7	CASSPRTGPHYEQYF	TGTGCCAGCAGTCCGCGGACAGGCCCCCACTACGAGCAGTACTTC
-	few	TRBV12-3/TRBV12-4	TRBJ2-4	CASRRTLWLTYF	TGTGCCAGCAGGAGGACTCTCTGGCTTACGTACTTC
-	-	TRBV20-1	TRBJ2-7	CSASGTSPYEQYF	TGCAGTGCTAGCGGGACATCTCCCTACGAGCAGTACTTC
TRBD1	-	TRBV5-1	TRBJ2-1	CASSPGTGGRDEQFF	TGCGCCAGCAGCCCCGGGACAGGGGGCCGCGATGAGCAGTTCTTC
-	-	TRBV19	TRBJ2-2	CASSIQTGAGELFF	TGTGCCAGTAGTATACAAACTGGTGCCGGGGAGCTGTTTTTT
TRBD2	-	TRBV20-1	TRBJ2-7	CSARIWRESSYEQYF	TGCAGTGCTAGGATTTGGCGGGAGAGTTCCTACGAGCAGTACTTC
-	-	TRBV14	TRBJ1-1	CASSQDIPGAGGEAFF	TGTGCCAGCAGCCAAGATATTCCGGGGGCTGGAGGTGAAGCTTTCTTT
-	many	TRBV11-3	TRBJ2-3	CASSLGDSSTDTQYF	TGTGCCAGCAGCTTAGGGGATTCTAGCACAGATACGCAGTATTTT
TRBD1	-	TRBV19	TRBJ1-1	CASSMSGTGHEAFF	TGTGCCAGTAGTATGTCTGGGACAGGCCATGAAGCTTTCTTT
-	many	TRBV7-2	TRBJ1-1	CASSRLVTEAFF	TGTGCCAGCAGCCGGCTCGTCACTGAAGCTTTCTTT
-	few	TRBV10-3	TRBJ1-1	CAISDKGAYEAFF	TGTGCCATCAGTGATAAAGGAGCCTATGAAGCTTTCTTT
-	-	TRBV7-6	TRBJ2-4	CASSSDTNIQYF	TGTGCCAGCAGCTCGGACACAAACATTCAGTACTTC
-	-	TRBV9	TRBJ2-5	CASSLPPHETQYF	TGTGCCAGCAGCCTCCCTCCCCATGAGACCCAGTACTTC
TRBD1	few	TRBV24-1	TRBJ2-1	CATSDTQGGIDNNEQFF	TGTGCCACCAGTGATACACAGGGGGGCATCGACAACAATGAGCAGTTCTTC
-	few	TRBV12-3/TRBV12-4	TRBJ2-7	CASSWGDEQYF	TGTGCCAGCAGTTGGGGCGACGAGCAGTACTTC
TRBD2	few	TRBV20-1	TRBJ2-5	CSATGLADQETQYF	TGCAGTGCAACAGGACTAGCGGACCAAGAGACCCAGTACTTC
-	-	TRBV20-1	TRBJ1-1	CSGLNTEAFF	TGCAGTGGACTGAACACTGAAGCTTTCTTT
-	-	TRBV5-1	TRBJ1-1	CASSGGQTYTEAFF	TGCGCCAGCAGCGGCGGGCAGACCTACACTGAAGCTTTCTTT
TRBD1	-	TRBV4-1	TRBJ2-4	CASSQPWTGKAKNIQYF	TGCGCCAGCAGCCAACCGTGGACAGGGAAGGCCAAAAACATTCAGTACTTC
TRBD2	few	TRBV27	TRBJ2-2	CASSFTSGRAGTGELFF	TGTGCCAGCAGTTTCACTAGCGGGAGGGCCGGCACCGGGGAGCTGTTTTTT
-	few	TRBV18	TRBJ2-5	CASILNLGETQYF	TGTGCCAGCATACTGAACCTGGGAGAGACCCAGTACTTC
-	-	TRBV12-3/TRBV12-4	TRBJ2-4	CASSFDKNIQYF	TGTGCCAGCAGTTTCGACAAAAACATTCAGTACTTC
-	many	TRBV6-6	TRBJ1-1	CASSYSRSAGNTEAFF	TGTGCCAGCAGTTACTCGAGGAGCGCAGGGAACACTGAAGCTTTCTTT
-	few	TRBV18	TRBJ1-5	CASSPLDTQPQHF	TGTGCCAGCTCACCACTCGACACGCAGCCCCAGCATTTT